This T cell receptor beta chain was captured by sequencing in a study of T-cell reconstitution after alpha-beta-depleted transplantation in children. Trimming at V came to 6 bases and at J to 0 bases, leaving 11 bases not matched to a gene. There are 17 residues in the CDR3. Per germline, CDR1 SGHTA and CDR2 FQGNSA. As regards this clonotype: The antigen is not known.

During its preparation, the TCRbeta library received unique molecular identifiers. TCRdb processed the PCR reads anew with MiXCR; each CDR3 protein has one entry. This table has about 200,000 distinct CDR3 sequences, roughly 8.1% appearing once. Study-level findings and limits: About two months after transplant, alpha-beta T cells reportedly came from several hundred expanded graft clones. A year had passed since transplant, and T-cell counts and diversity by then came mostly from newly produced T cells. For some patients, TCRbeta diversity was high at day 60 because of recipient T cells and thymic progenitors that survived.

This chain joins TRBV7-2 and TRBJ2-1, with 7 bases that match TRBD2. Sequences were derived from PBMCs, mostly from graft donor cells, sampled 360 days after TCRalphabeta/CD19-depleted stem cell transplant. The sequence derives from a male patient under 10 years old who had a stem cell transplant for acute myeloid leukemia, so the T cells may come from the graft donor. The CDR3 sequence is CASSLGPSGSSYNEQFF. The CDR3 nucleotides are TGTGCCAGCAGTCTAGGGCCTAGCGGCAGCTCCTACAATGAGCAGTTCTTC.